There are a few counts of the clone carrying this TCR beta chain. Donors consisted of healthy bone marrow donors. In the PCR, 60 Vbeta and 13 Jbeta primers were used. Assay used: immunoSEQ multiplex PCR; TCRdb lists only in-frame clones, some missing. Of approximately 100,000 clones in the sample, around 10% were seen once. This specimen comes from a study of cytomegalovirus exposure and HLA in healthy donors. V lost 4 bases and J lost 7; bases outside the gene matches: 2. This CDR3 is 12 amino acids long. Germline V gene lookup returns CDR1 SQVTM and CDR2 ANQGSEA. Material for sequencing was PBMCs. The TCR originated in a man between 50 and 59 years old in good health and CMV-seropositive. The gene calls are TRBV29-1 and TRBJ2-1; TRBD1 agrees at 9 bases. The CDR3 nucleotides are TGCAGCGTTGGGGACAGGGAGAATGAGCAGTTCTTC. Amino acid sequence: CSVGDRENEQFF.